This TCR beta chain was captured in a study of cytomegalovirus exposure and HLA in healthy donors. Measured with immunoSEQ multiplex PCR; TCRdb has only the in-frame clones, and not every one. The data show nearly 200,000 clones, 75% to 85% seen once. J gave up 7 bases and V 6 bases, and 11 bases lay outside the gene matches. This CDR3 spans 15 amino acids. Germline V gene lookup returns CDR1 MNHEY and CDR2 SMNVEV (reference sequence). The sample was PBMCs. This TCR was recovered from a woman under 40 in good health and CMV-seropositive. This chain uses TRBV27 with TRBJ2-7; TRBD2 matches at 11 bases. CDR3 in DNA: TGTGCCAGCAGGCCGGTACTAGCGGGAGTTCGTGAGCAGTACTTC. Protein sequence: CASRPVLAGVREQYF.